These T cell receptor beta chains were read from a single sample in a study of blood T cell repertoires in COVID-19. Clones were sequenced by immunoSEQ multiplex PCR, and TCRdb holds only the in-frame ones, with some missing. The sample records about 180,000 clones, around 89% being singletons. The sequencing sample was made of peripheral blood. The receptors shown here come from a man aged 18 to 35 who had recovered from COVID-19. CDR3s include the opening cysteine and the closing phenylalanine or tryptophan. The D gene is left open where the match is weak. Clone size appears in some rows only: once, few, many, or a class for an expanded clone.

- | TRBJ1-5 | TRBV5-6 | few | CASSFSGDSLRNQPQHF | TGTGCCAGCAGCTTTTCGGGAGACAGCTTACGGAATCAGCCCCAGCATTTT
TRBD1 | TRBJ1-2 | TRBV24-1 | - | CATSDGPWDSYGYTF | TGTGCCACCAGTGATGGGCCCTGGGACAGCTATGGCTACACCTTC
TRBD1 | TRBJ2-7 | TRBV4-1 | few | CASSQDRVDRVTYEQYF | TGCGCCAGCAGCCAAGATCGGGTGGACAGGGTCACCTACGAGCAGTACTTC
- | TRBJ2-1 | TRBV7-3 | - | CASSLLGSGYNEQFF | TGTGCCAGCAGCTTATTGGGGTCGGGGTACAATGAGCAGTTCTTC
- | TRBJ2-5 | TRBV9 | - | CASSVEGSQETQYF | TGTGCCAGCAGCGTAGAAGGGAGCCAAGAGACCCAGTACTTC
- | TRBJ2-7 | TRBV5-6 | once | CASSPGHLYEQYF | TGTGCCAGCAGCCCGGGACACCTTTACGAGCAGTACTTC
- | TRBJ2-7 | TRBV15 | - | CATSRVESAYEQYF | TGTGCCACCAGCAGGGTCGAGAGCGCCTACGAGCAGTACTTC
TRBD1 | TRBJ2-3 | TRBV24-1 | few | CATSPGQGRGDTQYF | TGTGCCACCAGCCCTGGACAGGGGAGGGGTGATACGCAGTATTTT
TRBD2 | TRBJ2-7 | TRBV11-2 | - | CASSLEGTSGYEQYF | TGTGCCAGCAGCTTAGAGGGGACTAGCGGCTACGAGCAGTACTTC
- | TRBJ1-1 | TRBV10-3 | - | CAIAGEAEAFF | TGTGCCATCGCCGGGGAAGCTGAAGCTTTCTTT
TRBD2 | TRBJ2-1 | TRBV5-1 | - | CASSTSGLAGVYNEQFF | TGCGCCAGCAGCACCAGCGGACTAGCGGGAGTTTACAATGAGCAGTTCTTC
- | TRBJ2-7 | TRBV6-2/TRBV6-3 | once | CASSYAVSYEQYF | TGTGCCAGCAGTTACGCAGTTTCCTACGAGCAGTACTTC
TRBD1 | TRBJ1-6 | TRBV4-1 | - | CASSQQTGGNSPLHF | TGCGCCAGCAGCCAGCAGACAGGGGGCAATTCACCCCTCCACTTT
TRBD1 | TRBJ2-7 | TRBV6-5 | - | CASSYSSRDRGYEQYF | TGTGCCAGCAGTTACTCGTCAAGGGACAGGGGCTACGAGCAGTACTTC
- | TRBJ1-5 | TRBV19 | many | CASSIEQGNTKPQHF | TGTGCCAGTAGTATTGAGCAGGGGAACACAAAGCCCCAGCATTTT
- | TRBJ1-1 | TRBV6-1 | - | CASSELAWGVTEAFF | TGTGCCAGCAGTGAATTGGCATGGGGGGTCACTGAAGCTTTCTTT
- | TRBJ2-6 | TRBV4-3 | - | CASSQDLGTFSTGANVLTF | TGCGCCAGCAGCCAAGATCTAGGGACATTCTCGACCGGGGCCAACGTCCTGACTTTC
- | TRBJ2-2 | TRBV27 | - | CASSFRAGSGGTGELFF | TGTGCCAGCAGTTTTAGGGCGGGCAGCGGCGGCACCGGGGAGCTGTTTTTT
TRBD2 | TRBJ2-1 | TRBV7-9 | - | CASTLTFSGGPPEQFF | TGTGCCAGCACCCTGACCTTTAGCGGGGGTCCGCCTGAGCAGTTCTTC
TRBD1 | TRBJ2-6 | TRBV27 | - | CASGRTGDGSGANVLTF | TGTGCCAGCGGTAGGACAGGGGATGGCTCTGGGGCCAACGTCCTGACTTTC
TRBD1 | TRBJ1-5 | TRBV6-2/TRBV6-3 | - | CASSRTGTNQPQHF | TGTGCCAGCAGCCGGACAGGGACCAATCAGCCCCAGCATTTT
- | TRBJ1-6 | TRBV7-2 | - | CASSLALTGRTSPLHF | TGTGCCAGCAGCTTAGCGCTAACGGGAAGGACTTCACCCCTCCACTTT
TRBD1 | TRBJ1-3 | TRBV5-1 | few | CASSLGGQGNTIYF | TGCGCCAGCAGCTTGGGGGGACAGGGAAACACCATATATTTT
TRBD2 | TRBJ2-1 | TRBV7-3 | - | CASSSGLGGVYEQFF | TGTGCCAGCAGCTCGGGACTAGGGGGGGTTTATGAGCAGTTCTTC
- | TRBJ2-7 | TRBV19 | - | CASSIDRGTALYEQYF | TGTGCCAGTAGTATAGATCGGGGGACAGCCCTCTACGAGCAGTACTTC
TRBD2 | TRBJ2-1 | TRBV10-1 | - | CASSDPGGREFF | TGCGCCAGCAGTGACCCCGGGGGGAGGGAGTTCTTC
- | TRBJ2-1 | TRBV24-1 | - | CATSDSQGKQFF | TGTGCCACCAGTGATTCTCAGGGTAAGCAGTTCTTC
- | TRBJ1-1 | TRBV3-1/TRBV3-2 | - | CASSRLKGTEAFF | TGTGCCAGCAGCCGACTCAAAGGCACTGAAGCTTTCTTT
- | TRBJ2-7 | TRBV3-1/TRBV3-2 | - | CASSMPGHNSHF | TGTGCCAGCAGCATGCCGGGACACAATTCCCACTTC
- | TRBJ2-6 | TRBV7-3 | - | CASSLGGTPGANVLTF | TGTGCCAGCAGCTTAGGAGGGACGCCTGGGGCCAACGTCCTGACTTTC
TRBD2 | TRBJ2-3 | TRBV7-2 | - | CASSIGLASTDTQYF | TGTGCCAGCAGCATCGGACTAGCTAGCACAGATACGCAGTATTTT
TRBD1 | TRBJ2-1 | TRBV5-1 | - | CACNRDRSRNEQFF | TGCGCCTGCAACCGGGACAGGTCACGCAATGAGCAGTTCTTC
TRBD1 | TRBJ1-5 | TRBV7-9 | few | CASSGTSGTGVYQPQHF | TGTGCCAGCAGCGGCACGTCCGGGACAGGTGTATATCAGCCCCAGCATTTT
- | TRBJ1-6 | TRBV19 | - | CASSIQGVGNSPLHF | TGTGCCAGTAGTATTCAGGGCGTCGGGAATTCACCCCTCCACTTT
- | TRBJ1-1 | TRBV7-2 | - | CASSSAFPGLKEAFF | TGTGCCAGCAGCTCAGCGTTCCCGGGACTGAAGGAAGCTTTCTTT
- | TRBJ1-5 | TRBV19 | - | CASSITGSGQPQHF | TGTGCCAGTAGTATTACAGGGAGCGGTCAGCCCCAGCATTTT
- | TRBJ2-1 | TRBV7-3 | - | CASSLTWREYNEQFF | TGTGCCAGCAGCTTAACCTGGCGGGAATACAATGAGCAGTTCTTC
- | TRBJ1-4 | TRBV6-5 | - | CASSYSRRGANEKLFF | TGTGCCAGCAGTTACTCGAGGCGGGGGGCGAATGAAAAACTGTTTTTT
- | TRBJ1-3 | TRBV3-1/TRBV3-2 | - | CASSRDTVSGNTIYF | TGTGCCAGCAGCCGAGATACTGTTTCTGGAAACACCATATATTTT
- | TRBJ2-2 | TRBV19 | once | CASSSSRSGTGELFF | TGTGCCAGTAGTTCGTCGCGGAGTGGCACCGGGGAGCTGTTTTTT
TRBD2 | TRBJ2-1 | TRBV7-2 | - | CASSNRGRLAVYNEQFF | TGTGCCAGCAGCAACCGAGGACGACTAGCGGTTTACAATGAGCAGTTCTTC
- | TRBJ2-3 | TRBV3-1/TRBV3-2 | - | CASSRSLATETDTQYF | TGTGCCAGCAGCCGCAGCCTCGCGACGGAGACAGATACGCAGTATTTT
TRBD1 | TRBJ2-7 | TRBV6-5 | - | CASKADRGIYEQYF | TGTGCCAGCAAAGCCGACAGGGGAATATACGAGCAGTACTTC
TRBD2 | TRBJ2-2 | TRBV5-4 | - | CASSWGGTSGSQTGELFF | TGTGCCAGCAGCTGGGGGGGGACTAGCGGGAGTCAAACCGGGGAGCTGTTTTTT
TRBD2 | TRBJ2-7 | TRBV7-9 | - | CASSYGLASEQYF | TGTGCCAGCAGCTATGGACTAGCATCCGAGCAGTACTTC
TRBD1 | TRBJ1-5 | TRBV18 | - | CASSLSQFRGNQPQHF | TGTGCCAGCTCCCTTAGTCAGTTCAGGGGGAATCAGCCCCAGCATTTT
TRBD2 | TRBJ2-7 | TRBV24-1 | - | CATSGVWLNSGIDSYEQYF | TGTGCCACCAGTGGGGTCTGGTTGAATAGCGGGATCGACTCCTACGAGCAGTACTTC
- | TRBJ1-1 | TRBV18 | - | CASSRGIQGNEAFF | TGTGCCAGCTCACGAGGGATACAGGGTAATGAAGCTTTCTTT
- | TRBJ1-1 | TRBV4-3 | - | CASSQDGSGWGGVGTEAFF | TGCGCCAGCAGCCAAGACGGATCAGGGTGGGGGGGAGTAGGCACTGAAGCTTTCTTT
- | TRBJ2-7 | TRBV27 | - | CASANRGYEQYF | TGTGCCAGCGCAAACCGGGGTTACGAGCAGTACTTC
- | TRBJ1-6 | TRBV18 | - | CASSPVLAGDNSPLHF | TGTGCCAGCTCACCTGTTTTGGCAGGGGATAACTCACCCCTCCACTTT
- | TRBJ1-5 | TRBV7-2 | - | CASSLRTDYSNQPQHF | TGTGCCAGCAGCTTAAGGACAGACTACAGCAATCAGCCCCAGCATTTT
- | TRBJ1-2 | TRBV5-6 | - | CASSLNRGADYTF | TGTGCCAGCAGCTTGAACCGGGGGGCGGACTACACCTTC
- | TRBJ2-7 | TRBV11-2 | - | CASSVKTGFSYEQYF | TGTGCCAGCAGCGTAAAAACAGGATTCTCCTACGAGCAGTACTTC
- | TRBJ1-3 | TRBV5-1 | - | CASSLGPRNTIYF | TGCGCCAGCAGCTTGGGACCGAGGAACACCATATATTTT